One sample yielded the 25 T cell receptor beta chains listed below, sequenced in a study of graft-versus-host responses after intestinal transplantation. TCRdb keeps only in-frame clones here, not all; method: immunoSEQ multiplex PCR. Seen here are 50,000 or so clones, around 91% observed once, and the top ten hold 2.5% to 3%. Sequencing used PBMCs, obtained roughly 120 days after intestinal transplantation. All receptors derive from a human patient who received an intestinal transplant, so some T cells may come from the graft donor.

The chain links TRBV5-1 to TRBJ2-3; D remains unclear. The CDR3 loop spans 12 amino acids. Germline CDR1 is SGHRS and CDR2 is YFSETQ. V gave up 2 bases and J gave up 2 bases, with 3 bases separating them. CDR3 in amino acids: CASSLTTDTQYF. CDR3 DNA sequence: TGCGCCAGCAGCTTAACCACAGATACGCAGTATTTT.

The chain recombines TRBV11-2 with TRBJ2-7; D not resolved. The CDR3 has 12 amino acids. Germline CDR1 and CDR2: SGHAT and FQNNGV. Trimming pared 0 bases from V and 4 bases from J, leaving 4 bases between. The CDR3 DNA reads TGTGCCAGCAGCTTAGATCGTTACGAGCAGTACTTC. The encoded protein is CASSLDRYEQYF.

On this clone: An end of the junction differs from the germline gene, which may be a read error. The CDR3 bases are TGTGCCAGCAGTTTATATAGCGGGAGGGCCGTACGGCTCTTC. Translating gives CASSLYSGRAVRLF. This chain joins TRBV27 and TRBJ2-1; 11 bases line up with TRBD2. Germline CDR1 reads MNHEY; CDR2 reads SMNVEV (reference sequence). The CDR3 is 14 amino acids.

V usage is TRBV27 and J usage is TRBJ1-2; 9 nucleotides line up with TRBD1. The V gene end was trimmed by 6 bases and the J gene end by 4 bases; junction bases not matched to a gene: 3. The V gene's germline CDR1 is MNHEY and CDR2 SMNVEV (reference sequence). The CDR3 has 13 residues. CDR3 in amino acids: CASRGQGGYGYTF. In DNA form, the CDR3 reads TGTGCCAGCAGGGGACAGGGAGGCTATGGCTACACCTTC.

CDR3 residues: CATSRSRESNNEQYF. The CDR3 DNA reads as TGTGCCACCAGCAGAAGCAGGGAATCCAACAACGAGCAGTACTTC. The genes are TRBV15 and TRBJ2-5, with D possibly TRBD1 on 5 matching bases. The closer fit of TRBJ2-7 to the DNA end suggests the J call may be wrong. The CDR3 sequence is 15 residues long. The germline CDR1 and CDR2 sequences are LNHNV and YYDKDF (reference sequence).

The J gene is TRBJ1-2, the V gene TRBV5-8; D not certain. V shed 0 bases and J shed 8 bases, with 11 bases lying between them. CDR1 is SGHTS, CDR2 YDEGEE, per germline. The CDR3 contains 13 residues. The CDR3 sequence: CASSLDPSGGYTF. As DNA, the CDR3 is TGTGCCAGCAGCTTGGACCCCTCCGGGGGCTACACCTTC.

J is TRBJ2-1 and V is TRBV5-6; D gene unclear. Germline values: CDR1 SGHDT, CDR2 YYEEEE. V lost 0 bases and J lost 10, with 8 bases in between. The CDR3 runs 12 residues. The CDR3 nucleotides are TGTGCCAGCAGCTTGGCGCCAGGAGAGCAGTTCTTC. Translated: CASSLAPGEQFF.

Concerning this clone itself: Other DNA sequences from this sample encode an identical CDR3 as well. This sequence joins TRBV5-6 and TRBJ1-2; D gene ambiguous. The CDR3 extends over 15 amino acids. Germline V gives CDR1 SGHDT, CDR2 YYEEEE. Trimming removed 3 bases at V and 0 bases at J, with 12 bases between. The CDR3 bases are TGTGCCAGCAGCTCTCCTCCAGAAGCTAACTATGGCTACACCTTC. Amino acids: CASSSPPEANYGYTF.

The CDR3 sequence is CASSVPRGLSYEQYF. Written as DNA, the CDR3 is TGTGCCAGCAGTGTCCCTCGAGGCCTCTCCTACGAGCAGTACTTC. This chain connects TRBV6-1 to TRBJ2-7, with D unresolved. From germline, CDR1 is MNHNS and CDR2 SASEGT. V was trimmed by 4 bases and J by 0 bases, leaving 13 bases between them. CDR3 length equals 15 residues.

The chain recombines TRBV28 with TRBJ2-3, with D tentatively TRBD1 (5 bases). This CDR3 has 12 amino acids. The V and J ends lost 3 bases and 6 bases respectively, with 7 bases between them. In germline, CDR1 is MDHEN, CDR2 SYDVKM. The CDR3 bases are TGTGCCAGCAGTTTGTGGGGCGATACGCAGTATTTT. It translates to CASSLWGDTQYF.

V and J are TRBV11-2 and TRBJ2-1; D possibly corresponds to TRBD1 (6 bases). The CDR3 sequence is 13 residues long. V was shortened by 3 bases and J by 9 bases, with 12 bases between the two germline ends. Germline V gene sequence: CDR1 SGHAT, CDR2 FQNNGV. CDR3 amino acids: CASSFGGPGEQFF. The DNA of the CDR3 is TGTGCCAGCAGCTTTGGGGGCCCGGGTGAGCAGTTCTTC.

The genes are TRBV7-9 and TRBJ2-3, with 8 nucleotides matching TRBD2. V shed 7 bases and J 6 bases; nucleotides not matched to a gene: 6. Germline assignment: CDR1 SEHNR and CDR2 FQNEAQ (reference sequence). The length of the CDR3 is 13 residues. This chain's CDR3 is CASKRGPSDTQYF. For the CDR3, the DNA is TGTGCCAGCAAGCGGGGGCCATCGGATACGCAGTATTTT. The variable domain in full, with the rest retrieved from reference TRBV7-9 and TRBJ2-3, is DTGVSQNPRHKITKRGQNVTFRCDPISEHNRLYWYRQTLGQGPEFLTYFQNEAQLEKSRLLSDRFSAERPKGSFSTLEIQRTEQGDSAMYLCASKRGPSDTQYFGPGTRLTVL.

V usage is TRBV7-9 and J usage is TRBJ2-7; D is possibly TRBD1 (6 bases). Trimming left V 4 bases short and J 2 bases short, with 12 bases between. Germline CDR1 is SEHNR and CDR2 is FQNEAQ (reference sequence). The CDR3 loop spans 14 amino acids. CDR3 sequence reads: CASSSTGPTYEQYF. CDR3 nucleotide sequence: TGTGCCAGCAGCTCGACAGGACCGACCTACGAGCAGTACTTC.

The DNA of the CDR3 is TGTGCCAGCAGTCATCATCTAGCGGGAGGGCCGGATGAGCAGTTCTTC. As protein: CASSHHLAGGPDEQFF. The chain joins TRBV28 to TRBJ2-1; 12 nucleotides align to TRBD2. Looked up from germline, CDR1 is MDHEN and CDR2 is SYDVKM. The CDR3 is made up of 16 amino acids. J was trimmed by 8 bases and V by 5 bases; bases with no gene match: 10.

The J gene is TRBJ2-2, the V gene TRBV6-1, with TRBD1 as a possible D gene (5 bases). The CDR3 has 17 amino acids. V dropped 4 bases and J dropped 1 base, with 16 bases sitting between them. Germline V gene data show CDR1 as MNHNS and CDR2 as SASEGT. The CDR3 loop is CASSGSRENLNTGELFF. The CDR3 DNA sequence: TGTGCCAGCAGTGGAAGCAGGGAAAACTTGAACACCGGGGAGCTGTTTTTT.

This sequence joins TRBV2 and TRBJ1-5; D remains ambiguous. The CDR3 sequence is 16 residues long. CDR1 is SNHLY and CDR2 is FYNNEI in the germline V gene. V was pared by 0 bases and J by 0 bases, with 9 bases between. This chain's CDR3 is CASSEAGGYSNQPQHF. The CDR3 nucleotides read TGTGCCAGCAGTGAAGCGGGCGGCTATAGCAATCAGCCCCAGCATTTT.

V and J are TRBV6-1 and TRBJ1-5; TRBD1 matches 10 bases. Germline CDR1 reads MNHNS; CDR2 reads SASEGT. The CDR3 loop spans 14 amino acids. V lost 11 bases, J lost 4 bases, and 8 bases stayed unmatched. The CDR3 bases are TGTGCCCTATCCGGGACAGGGGAAAATCAGCCCCAGCATTTT. Translated: CALSGTGENQPQHF.

J is TRBJ2-5 and V is TRBV6-1; 10 positions match TRBD2. The CDR3 totals 17 residues. Trimming took 3 bases from V and 2 from J; bases not matched to a gene: 9. Germline CDR1 MNHNS, CDR2 SASEGT. CDR3 in amino acids: CASSDEREGIPQETQYF. The CDR3, as DNA: TGTGCCAGCAGTGACGAGCGGGAGGGCATCCCGCAAGAGACCCAGTACTTC.

As DNA, the CDR3 is TGTGCCAGCAGCTTCGGAGACGGGGCATGGCCCCAGCATTTT. This translates into CASSFGDGAWPQHF. The V and J genes are TRBV11-3 and TRBJ1-5; D perhaps matches TRBD1 (5 bases). V lost 3 bases to trimming and J lost 9 bases, with 15 bases between them. CDR1 SGHNT and CDR2 YENEEA come from the germline V gene. The CDR3 is 14 amino acids.

The gene calls are TRBV28 and TRBJ2-1; maybe TRBD1 (6 bases). CDR1 is MDHEN and CDR2 is SYDVKM in the germline V gene. Trimming removed 7 bases at V and 9 bases at J, with 31 bases between. CDR3 size: 18 residues. CDR3 residues: CASTDRRRGPAPIGEQFF. In DNA form, the CDR3 reads TGTGCCAGCACCGACAGGAGACGGGGTCCAGCCCCAATTGGTGAGCAGTTCTTC.

The chain has TRBV5-1 and TRBJ2-5; D call uncertain. Trimming left V 2 bases short and J 0 bases short, with 2 bases between. The V gene's germline CDR1 is SGHRS and CDR2 YFSETQ. The CDR3 is 12 residues long. This CDR3 is CASSFYQETQYF. CDR3 sequence (DNA): TGCGCCAGCAGCTTTTACCAAGAGACCCAGTACTTC.

The rearrangement joins TRBV5-4 to TRBJ2-7; D may be TRBD2 (6 bases). With 6 bases removed from V and 5 bases from J, the gap between germline ends came to 18 bases. Germline V gene data show CDR1 as SGHNT and CDR2 as YYREEE (reference sequence). CDR3 length equals 14 residues. CDR3 coding DNA: TGTGCCAGCAAGGCCGGGGGAGGTAGTGACGAGCAGTACTTC. Its protein product is CASKAGGGSDEQYF.

This clone appeared once. V and J are TRBV5-6 and TRBJ1-3, with 8 bases lining up with TRBD1. The CDR3 is 17 amino acids. V was pared by 1 base and J by 0 bases, with 6 bases of the junction left unmatched. Germline V gene data show CDR1 as SGHDT and CDR2 as YYEEEE. The CDR3 spells CASSLRPTGVSGNTIYF. As DNA, the CDR3 is TGTGCCAGCAGCTTGCGCCCGACAGGGGTCTCTGGAAACACCATATATTTT.

This rearrangement joins TRBV13 to TRBJ1-5; tentatively, D is TRBD1 (5 bases). This CDR3 contains 15 residues. With 3 bases removed from V and 5 bases from J, the gap between germline ends came to 14 bases. CDR1 is PRHDT and CDR2 is FYEKMQ in the germline V gene (reference sequence). The CDR3: CASSFSGWGDQPQHF. CDR3 nucleotides: TGTGCCAGCAGCTTCTCGGGCTGGGGCGATCAGCCCCAGCATTTT.

The chain recombines TRBV5-3 with TRBJ2-1, with TRBD1 matching over 11 bases. TRBV5-3 is known as an ORF, though its function is uncertain. Germline trimming cut 4 bases from V and 3 bases from J; bases unmatched to any gene: 6. This CDR3 has 16 amino acids. This CDR3 reads CARSLTGTGGYNEQFF. CDR3 bases: TGTGCCAGAAGCCTAACCGGGACAGGGGGCTACAATGAGCAGTTCTTC.